This record covers a single TCR beta chain. The protocol was immunoSEQ multiplex PCR, while the TCRdb copy is restricted to in-frame clones and leaves out a portion. The table records under 150,000 clones, 90% of them present only once. The data were obtained in a study of blood T cell repertoires in COVID-19. The germline V gene has CDR1 SGHRS and CDR2 YFSETQ. CDR3 length: 17 residues. Losses at the gene ends were 0 bases for V and 0 bases for J; bases not matched to a gene: 7. This rearrangement joins TRBV5-1 to TRBJ1-1, with 8 bases that match TRBD1. Sequencing input: peripheral blood. The source is a human donor with active COVID-19. The donor label of this sample is uncertain. As DNA, the CDR3 is TGCGCCAGCAGCTTGGCCGCAGGGGGCAGGATGAACACTGAAGCTTTCTTT. The encoded protein is CASSLAAGGRMNTEAFF.